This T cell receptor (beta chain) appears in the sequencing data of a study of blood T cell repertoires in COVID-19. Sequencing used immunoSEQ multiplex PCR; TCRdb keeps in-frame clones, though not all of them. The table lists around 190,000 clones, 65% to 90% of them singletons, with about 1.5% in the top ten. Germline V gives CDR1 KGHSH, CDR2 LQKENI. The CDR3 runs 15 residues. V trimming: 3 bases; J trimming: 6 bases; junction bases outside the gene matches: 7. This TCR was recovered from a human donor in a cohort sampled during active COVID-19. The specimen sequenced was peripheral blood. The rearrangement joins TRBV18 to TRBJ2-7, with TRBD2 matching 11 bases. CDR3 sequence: CASSPTSGILGEQYF. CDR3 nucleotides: TGTGCCAGCTCACCGACTAGCGGGATATTGGGCGAGCAGTACTTC.